This section outlines one T cell receptor (beta chain) sequence together with its context. Primed by a sample-barcoded 5' primer and a J-beta primer mix, a second PCR proceeded for roughly 6 to 12 cycles. In TCRdb, the 5' RACE reads were re-called with MiXCR into one record per CDR3 protein. The sample lists about 970,000 distinct CDR3 sequences; roughly 51% were seen once. This record comes from a study of blood T cells in healthy people across ages. Germline assignment: CDR1 MNHEY and CDR2 SVGEGT. J was trimmed by 13 bases and V by 4 bases; bases with no gene match: 14. The CDR3 length is 15 residues.

Sequencing was done on a sample of blood. The V gene is TRBV6-2 or TRBV6-3, the J gene TRBJ2-1; 9 positions agree with TRBD2. The clonotype was recovered from a woman aged 55-69 years in good health. Here the CDR3 reads CASSWAIAGAAHQFF. The CDR3 DNA reads as TGTGCCAGCAGTTGGGCCATAGCGGGAGCGGCCCACCAGTTCTTC.